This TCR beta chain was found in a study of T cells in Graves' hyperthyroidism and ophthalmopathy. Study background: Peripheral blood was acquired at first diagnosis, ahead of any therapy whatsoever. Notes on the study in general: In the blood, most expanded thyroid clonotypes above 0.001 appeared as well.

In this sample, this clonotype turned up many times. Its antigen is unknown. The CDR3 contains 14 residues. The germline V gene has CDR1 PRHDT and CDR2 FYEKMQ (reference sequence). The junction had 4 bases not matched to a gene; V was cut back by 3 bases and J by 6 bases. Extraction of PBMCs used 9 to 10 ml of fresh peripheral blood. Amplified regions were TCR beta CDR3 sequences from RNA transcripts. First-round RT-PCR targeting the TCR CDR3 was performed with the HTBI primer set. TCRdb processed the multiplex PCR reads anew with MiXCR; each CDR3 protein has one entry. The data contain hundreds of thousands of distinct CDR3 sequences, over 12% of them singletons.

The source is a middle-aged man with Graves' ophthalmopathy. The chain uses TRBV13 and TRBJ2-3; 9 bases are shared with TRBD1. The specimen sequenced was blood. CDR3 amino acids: CASSFTGGADTQYF. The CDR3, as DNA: TGTGCCAGCAGCTTTACAGGGGGCGCGGATACGCAGTATTTT.